These 16 T cell receptor beta chains were sequenced from one sample in a study of post-analysis software for immune sequencing data. Study-level points and caveats: With TRBV5-6, TRBV5-1 and TRBV20-1 included, roughly five TRBV segments were more frequent in patients than in controls.

Presence of unique molecular identifiers characterized the TCR beta cDNA libraries. TCRdb analysed the PCR reads with MiXCR anew, one entry per CDR3 protein. Found here are 820,000 or so distinct CDR3 sequences, approximately 53% of them singletons; the top ten hold about 4.5%. These TCRs' antigens remain unknown. The specimen was blood. The receptors originated from a girl aged 10-17 years with multiple sclerosis.

The genes are TRBV27 and TRBJ2-1; TRBD2 matches 9 bases. The CDR3 runs 12 residues. Trimming at V came to 4 bases and at J to 10 bases, leaving 2 bases not matched to a gene. From germline, CDR1 is MNHEY and CDR2 SMNVEV (reference sequence). In DNA form, the CDR3 reads TGTGCCAGCAGTTCAGGACTAGCGGAGCAGTTCTTC. Amino acid sequence: CASSSGLAEQFF.

The rearrangement uses TRBV5-1 and TRBJ2-5; D is perhaps TRBD2 (5 bases). V lost 2 bases to trimming and J lost 1 base, with 9 bases between them. The CDR3 is 14 residues long. Germline CDR1 and CDR2: SGHRS and YFSETQ. CDR3 protein: CASSFAGFQETQYF. In DNA, the CDR3 is TGCGCCAGCAGCTTCGCGGGTTTCCAAGAGACCCAGTACTTC.

This clonotype was observed once. The chain joins TRBV20-1 to TRBJ2-1, with TRBD2 matching over 14 bases. This CDR3 spans 15 amino acids. The germline V gene has CDR1 DFQATT and CDR2 SNEGSKA (reference sequence). Unmatched junction bases numbered 3, after V lost 5 bases and J lost 3 bases. CDR3 protein: CSAGLAGGNYNEQFF. In DNA form, the CDR3 reads TGCAGTGCTGGACTAGCGGGAGGTAACTACAATGAGCAGTTCTTC.

This chain connects TRBV20-1 to TRBJ2-7, with 14 bases that match TRBD2. The germline gives CDR1 DFQATT, CDR2 SNEGSKA (reference sequence). With 1 base clipped from V and 4 bases from J, the junction kept 12 bases outside the gene matches. The CDR3 has 18 residues. The CDR3 here is CSARAQPGLAGVYYEQYF. The CDR3 DNA reads TGCAGTGCTAGAGCACAACCGGGACTAGCGGGAGTATATTACGAGCAGTACTTC.

This chain links TRBV4-1 with TRBJ2-7; 9 bases map to TRBD2. The germline V gene encodes CDR1 MGHRA and CDR2 YSYEKL. Trimming took 0 bases from V and 3 from J; bases not matched to a gene: 12. The CDR3 is made up of 18 amino acids. The CDR3 protein is CASSQDPTAGGPFYEQYF. The CDR3 DNA follows: TGCGCCAGCAGCCAAGATCCTACGGCGGGAGGGCCGTTCTACGAGCAGTACTTC.

The rearrangement uses TRBV29-1 and TRBJ2-3; 8 positions agree with TRBD1. The CDR3 extends over 14 amino acids. Germline V CDR1 and CDR2: SQVTM, ANQGSEA. V lost 6 bases, J lost 2 bases, and 7 bases stayed unmatched. CDR3 in DNA: TGCAGCGTAGGACAGGGCCCTTTCACAGATACGCAGTATTTT. Protein product: CSVGQGPFTDTQYF.

This clonotype has more than one count but fewer than ten. V usage is TRBV6-1 and J usage is TRBJ2-7; possible D gene TRBD2, 6 bases. Germline V gene sequence: CDR1 MNHNS, CDR2 SASEGT. The CDR3 covers 12 residues. V lost 4 bases, J lost 6 bases, and 10 bases lay in between. CDR3 sequence reads: CASSAGSIEQYF. The CDR3 DNA sequence: TGTGCCAGCAGTGCCGGGAGTATCGAGCAGTACTTC.

In DNA, the CDR3 is TGCGCCAGCAGCTTGCGGGGTACGGACACTGAAGCTTTCTTT. Protein: CASSLRGTDTEAFF. This sequence joins TRBV5-1 and TRBJ1-1; no clear D. This CDR3 contains 14 residues. Between the trimmed V and J ends, which lost 1 base and 3 bases, there was a span of 10 bases. Germline loops: CDR1 SGHRS, CDR2 YFSETQ.

The chain joins TRBV20-1 to TRBJ2-7; perhaps TRBD2 as D (5 bases). V was trimmed by 0 bases and J by 5 bases, leaving 14 bases between them. The CDR3 sequence is 14 residues long. Germline-derived CDR1 and CDR2 are DFQATT and SNEGSKA (reference sequence). The CDR3 sequence is CSARDRLAFDEQYF. The CDR3 DNA sequence: TGCAGTGCTAGAGATAGGCTAGCCTTCGACGAGCAGTACTTC.

The rearrangement joins TRBV29-1 to TRBJ2-1, with D hard to call. V was shortened by 4 bases and J by 5 bases, with 12 bases between the two germline ends. The CDR3 has 13 amino acids. Germline values: CDR1 SQVTM, CDR2 ANQGSEA. The CDR3 protein is CSVGLVLNNEQFF. Here the CDR3 DNA reads TGCAGCGTTGGCCTAGTTCTTAACAATGAGCAGTTCTTC.

The chain uses TRBV5-1 and TRBJ2-7; 9 bases agree with TRBD1. Germline CDR1 SGHRS, CDR2 YFSETQ. The CDR3 has 15 amino acids. The V gene end was trimmed by 3 bases and the J gene end by 5 bases; junction bases not matched to a gene: 9. The CDR3 DNA sequence: TGCGCCAGCAGCTCTTCTCGGACAGGGGTCGACGAGCAGTACTTC. It yields the protein CASSSSRTGVDEQYF.

This clonotype was seen a few times. The J gene is TRBJ1-5, the V gene TRBV7-7; tentatively, D is TRBD1 (5 bases). Germline V CDR1 and CDR2: SSHAT, FNYEAQ (reference sequence). The CDR3 totals 16 residues. CDR3 nucleotide sequence: TGTGCTAGCCTTCGAACGGGGGGACCCCCCAATCAGCCCCAGCATTTT. Residues: CASLRTGGPPNQPQHF.

The J gene is TRBJ2-5, the V gene TRBV20-1, with 10 nucleotides matching TRBD2. There are 13 residues in the CDR3. The ends lost 1 base at V and 5 bases at J; junction bases unmatched: 1. CDR1 is DFQATT and CDR2 is SNEGSKA in the germline V gene (reference sequence). Here the CDR3 DNA reads TGCAGTGCTAGAGCTAGCGGGAGCGAGACCCAGTACTTC. Its protein is CSARASGSETQYF.

This clonotype has a count of ten or more. The rearrangement uses TRBV7-9 and TRBJ2-1, with 7 bases lining up with TRBD2. The V and J ends lost 5 bases and 2 bases, in that order; junction bases with no gene match: 9. Germline loops: CDR1 SEHNR, CDR2 FQNEAQ (reference sequence). This CDR3 contains 16 residues. CDR3 sequence: CASSPKGGSAYNEQFF. The CDR3 nucleotides read TGTGCCAGCAGCCCCAAGGGCGGGAGTGCCTACAATGAGCAGTTCTTC.

The gene calls are TRBV12-3 or TRBV12-4 and TRBJ2-3; D call uncertain. The CDR3 covers 14 residues. The V gene lost 5 bases and the J gene lost 6 bases, with 15 bases spanning the gap. The CDR3 spells CASSPGRAWDTQYF. The CDR3 DNA sequence: TGTGCCAGCAGTCCCGGACGGGCTTGGGATACGCAGTATTTT.

The CDR3 DNA sequence: TGTGCCAGCTCACGGGCCGATTTGGAGACCCAGTACTTC. It yields the protein CASSRADLETQYF. The chain joins TRBV18 to TRBJ2-5, with D unclear. V shed 4 bases and J shed 5 bases, with 11 bases lying between them. The CDR3 covers 13 residues. Germline loops: CDR1 KGHSH, CDR2 LQKENI.